These 16 T cell receptor beta chains originate from one sample sequenced in a study of beta chain features in type 1 diabetes. Findings of the study overall: The study found moderately but significantly shorter TCRB CDR3s in all four CD4+ subsets of Type 1 diabetes patients.

For these TCRs, the target antigens are not known. The whole isolated RNA underwent reverse transcription, so sequencing captured expressed TCRB transcripts. The assay was immunoSEQ multiplex PCR, and TCRdb's table has in-frame clones only and misses some. The sample shows 310,000 or so clones, 15% of them seen only once. Sequenced: naive CD4+ T cells from blood. The source of these receptors is a young man with type 1 diabetes.

The V gene is TRBV7-6, the J gene TRBJ2-1, with 8 nucleotides matching TRBD1. After removal of 2 bases from V and 10 bases from J, the junction contained 7 bases not matched to a gene. The germline V gene has CDR1 SGHVS and CDR2 FNYEAQ. The CDR3 runs to 14 residues. The CDR3 sequence is CASSLWQGAEEQFF. The CDR3 coding sequence is TGTGCCAGCAGCTTATGGCAGGGGGCGGAAGAGCAGTTCTTC.

CDR3 DNA: TGTGCCAGCAGCGTAGGGTCCTCATTGAGTGAAAAACTGTTTTTT. Translation gives CASSVGSSLSEKLFF. The genes are TRBV9 and TRBJ1-4; D is unclear. V lost 0 bases, J lost 7 bases, and 13 bases lay in between. Germline CDR1 and CDR2: SGDLS and YYNGEE. The CDR3 covers 15 residues.

This clone turned up a few times. The genes are TRBV30 and TRBJ2-3; 8 nucleotides match TRBD1. V lost 7 bases, J lost 3 bases, and 3 bases stayed unmatched. The CDR3 length is 12 residues. CDR1 GTSNPN and CDR2 SVGIG come from the germline V gene (reference sequence). The CDR3 DNA reads as TGTGCCTTTACAGGGGGGACAGATACGCAGTATTTT. Its protein product is CAFTGGTDTQYF.

The chain couples TRBV5-4 to TRBJ1-2; D might be TRBD1 (6 bases). Germline-derived CDR1 and CDR2 are SGHNT and YYREEE (reference sequence). The CDR3 runs 14 residues. With 4 bases removed from V and 2 bases from J, the gap between germline ends came to 12 bases. The CDR3 DNA is TGTGCCAGCAGCCGGCCACAGGGAAACTATGGCTACACCTTC. Translated: CASSRPQGNYGYTF.

Only a few counts were recorded for this clone. The gene calls are TRBV5-1 and TRBJ2-5; 9 positions agree with TRBD1. The CDR3 runs to 16 residues. V lost 4 bases and J lost 5; bases outside the gene matches: 12. CDR1 is SGHRS, CDR2 YFSETQ, per germline. CDR3 bases: TGCGCCAGCAGCAAAGACCCCGGGACAGGGTACGAGACCCAGTACTTC. Amino acid sequence: CASSKDPGTGYETQYF.

This clone was observed a few times. The rearrangement uses TRBV28 and TRBJ1-1, with a tentative D call TRBD1 (6 bases). This CDR3 has 13 amino acids. Trimming took off 5 bases at V and 5 bases at J, with 12 bases between the two ends. From germline, CDR1 is MDHEN and CDR2 SYDVKM. CDR3: CASSPGQGTEAFF. DNA of the CDR3: TGTGCCAGCAGTCCCGGCCAGGGGACTGAAGCTTTCTTT.

This clone was detected only a few times. This chain links TRBV6-5 with TRBJ2-3, with TRBD1 matching 8 bases. J lost 4 bases, V lost 8 bases, and 11 bases had no gene match. Germline-derived CDR1 and CDR2 are MNHEY and SVGAGI. This CDR3 is 15 amino acids long. The DNA of the CDR3 is TGTGCCAGCGCCCTTAGACAGGGGTGGGCAGATACGCAGTATTTT. This translates into CASALRQGWADTQYF.

As regards this clone: The sample has other DNA sequences that encode this CDR3 too. J is TRBJ1-1 and V is TRBV5-1; TRBD1 might be the D (5 bases). Germline values: CDR1 SGHRS, CDR2 YFSETQ. The length of the CDR3 is 13 residues. Trimming took off 1 base at V and 1 base at J, with 5 bases between the two ends. Here the CDR3 DNA reads TGCGCCAGCAGCTTGACAGGGAACACTGAAGCTTTCTTT. Protein: CASSLTGNTEAFF.

J is TRBJ2-5 and V is TRBV6-5; TRBD1 agrees at 9 bases. Unmatched junction bases numbered 6, after V lost 5 bases and J lost 8 bases. Germline CDR1 MNHEY, CDR2 SVGAGI. This CDR3 contains 13 residues. CDR3 in amino acids: CASSPRDRETQYF. The CDR3 DNA reads as TGTGCCAGCAGTCCACGGGACAGGGAAACCCAGTACTTC.

The chain employs TRBV5-1 and TRBJ2-5; 7 bases are shared with TRBD1. CDR3 size: 14 residues. Germline V lookup: CDR1 SGHRS, CDR2 YFSETQ. V shed 4 bases and J 2 bases; nucleotides not matched to a gene: 5. For the CDR3, the DNA is TGCGCCAGCAGCGAGGGACAGCTTCAAGAGACCCAGTACTTC. This translates into CASSEGQLQETQYF.

This clone occurred a few times. The chain combines TRBV7-2 with TRBJ2-3, with TRBD2 identical over 12 bases. Germline V gene sequence: CDR1 SGHTA, CDR2 FQGNSA. Losses at the gene ends were 1 base for V and 4 bases for J; bases not matched to a gene: 0. This CDR3 spans 15 amino acids. In DNA form, the CDR3 reads TGTGCCAGCAGCTTAGGACTAGCGGGAGCAGATACGCAGTATTTT. Translating gives CASSLGLAGADTQYF.

The chain employs TRBV7-9 and TRBJ1-3, with D unresolved. The CDR3 runs to 13 residues. V was trimmed by 1 base and J by 9 bases, leaving 10 bases between them. Per the germline V gene, CDR1 is SEHNR and CDR2 is FQNEAQ (reference sequence). The CDR3, as DNA: TGTGCCAGCAGCTTAGAAGTTCAGGCCACCATATATTTT. Protein product: CASSLEVQATIYF.

The chain joins TRBV7-2 to TRBJ2-5; TRBD2 might be the D (5 bases). The V and J ends lost 2 bases and 5 bases respectively, with 18 bases between them. Germline values: CDR1 SGHTA, CDR2 FQGNSA. The CDR3 contains 16 residues. CDR3 sequence: CASSLLASPVGETQYF. Written as DNA, the CDR3 is TGTGCCAGCAGCTTATTGGCTAGCCCCGTCGGCGAGACCCAGTACTTC. The full variable domain, in which reference TRBV7-2 and TRBJ2-5 provide the parts outside the CDR3, is GAGVSQSPSNKVTEKGKDVELRCDPISGHTALYWYRQSLGQGLEFLIYFQGNSAPDKSGLPSDRFSAERTGGSVSTLTIQRTQQEDSAVYLCASSLLASPVGETQYFGPGTRLLVL.

V usage is TRBV4-3 and J usage is TRBJ2-3; 7 nucleotides line up with TRBD2. Germline CDR1 and CDR2: LGHNA and YSLEER. This CDR3 comprises 13 residues. The junction had 5 bases not matched to a gene; V was cut back by 5 bases and J by 6 bases. CDR3 DNA: TGCGCCAGCAGCGGGAGGGTTTCGGATACGCAGTATTTT. Translation: CASSGRVSDTQYF.

This clone was counted only a few times. V gene TRBV10-3 combines with J gene TRBJ2-6, with a weak D call TRBD2 (6 bases). The CDR3 consists of 16 residues. The V and J ends lost 6 bases and 0 bases respectively, with 12 bases between them. The germline gives CDR1 ENHRY, CDR2 SYGVKD. In DNA form, the CDR3 reads TGTGCCATCAGGGGGGACGGGAGCTCTGGGGCCAACGTCCTGACTTTC. Translated, it gives CAIRGDGSSGANVLTF.

The chain couples TRBV5-1 to TRBJ2-3; D call uncertain. Germline V gives CDR1 SGHRS, CDR2 YFSETQ. V was shortened by 3 bases and J by 1 base, with 6 bases between the two germline ends. The CDR3 is 13 amino acids. The CDR3 DNA is TGCGCCAGCAGCTACGGAGGCACAGATACGCAGTATTTT. Its translation is CASSYGGTDTQYF.